This T cell receptor beta chain was sequenced during a study of cytomegalovirus exposure and HLA in healthy donors (dated by TCRdb to about 2017). Background on the whole study: An earlier analysis of approximately 640 of the donors reported roughly 270 Gb of sequence data and 117 million unique TCR beta sequences from 150 million to 200 million T cells. An early release that covered 640 HLA-typed donors contained approximately 320 gigabases of sequencing data and 80 million or so unique TCR sequences. Of the roughly 400 genotyped donors, 80% to 90% were placed in the genetic ancestry cluster associated with self-reported Caucasian donors. The study aimed to test whether cataloging public T cell receptors could reveal signatures of past pathogen exposure. Using immunosequencing, the study profiled T cell repertoires from around 680 subjects and related those repertoires to cytomegalovirus serostatus. Besides the first cohort of 550 to 750 subjects, a separate validation cohort made up of roughly 130 different subjects was used. The study combined high-throughput TCR immunosequencing, statistical association of individual TCRs with disease status, and machine learning to predict cytomegalovirus infection status. A later analysis re-analyzed previously published TCR beta repertoires from 650 to 800 donors and added high-resolution HLA genotyping to study TCR occurrence patterns. The later analysis used no new phenotypic data to find candidate immune exposures, relying instead on TCR beta sequences and their occurrence across donors. An earlier analysis of nearly 600 of the donors applied high-throughput TCR beta sequencing to assess whether each TCR beta V gene segment acted as functional or pseudogenic. Donor age, sex, ethnicity and CMV serostatus were compiled alongside the repertoire data. A later genetic analysis took genome-wide SNP genotypes for about 55% of the 666 donors and used that subset as a discovery cohort. Every discovery cohort repertoire had been produced on one sequencing platform. Both class I and class II loci were covered by HLA typing, at four-digit resolution. The number of donors typed differed by locus, with roughly 620-630 for A, B, C, DRB1 and DQB1, about 500 for DQA1, approximately 570 for DPA1, and around 460 for DPB1. Because of strong linkage in the cohort, roughly five DR-DQ haplotypes were treated as single units for association and clustering. Across around 400 genotyped donors of the cohort, an average of about 240,000 unique TCR beta nucleotide sequences per donor were sequenced, and approximately 19% of those sequences were non-productive. What the study reported, not specific to this receptor: Compared with equally common non-associated chains, HLA-associated TCR beta chains in a later analysis were more clonally expanded and had lower generation probabilities. In this cohort, only TCR beta chains were sequenced, and detectable features were limited by the absence of alpha or paired-chain data. Sequencing depth was assumed to be roughly uniform across donors in the presence/absence analyses, though that assumption may not hold. In a later analysis, TCR association rates were found to vary across HLA loci, with the most associated TCRs seen for DRB1 alleles and the fewest for HLA-C alleles. Because counts were too low, 15 to 20 rarely observed V segments, including chromosome 9 orphons, were excluded from the earlier analysis of some 540 of the donors. A later analysis found that most CMV-associated TCR beta chains appeared HLA-restricted, with HLA associations seemingly driven largely by CMV exposure. In both the original and validation cohorts, the classifier was reported to diagnose cytomegalovirus status with high specificity and sensitivity. For the cohort, immune exposure information was limited to CMV serostatus. A further reported finding was that TCR beta sequences accurately predicted the HLA-A and HLA-B alleles for most subjects in the first cohort. In a later analysis, about 16,000 TCR beta sequences were associated with specific HLA alleles at a false discovery rate of 0.05. An earlier analysis of approximately 540 of the donors showed that most TCR beta V segments appeared in productive rearrangements either about 90% or about 30% of the time, which broadly matched IMGT annotations. Assigning TCR associations to individual alleles was difficult when HLA alleles, especially DR and DQ, strongly co-occurred. According to a later genetic analysis, donors in an Asian-associated ancestry cluster had fewer N-insertions in productive TCRs than the approximately 650-donor mean. Because the 87-base-pair reads could not distinguish some IMGT-functional V segments, including TRBV6-2 and TRBV6-3, those segments were excluded. In a later genetic analysis, a missense DCLRE1C variant was associated with V-gene and J-gene trimming of TCR beta chains, and the association was replicated in an independent cohort. Several of the top co-occurrence clusters appeared to be linked to parvovirus B19, influenza, CMV and Epstein-Barr virus, according to a later analysis. Most TCR sequences were seen in very few donors, while some public TCRs were found in many individuals. The study gave a list of under 200 TCR beta chains associated with cytomegalovirus. Correlated functional status among segregating V segments might reflect linkage disequilibrium, but an unknown experimental factor could not be ruled out. It was suggested by the authors that the approach could potentially be generalized to other disease states and immunological phenotypes. Because HLA typing was unavailable for some donors at each locus, only the typed subset was used in association tests. Three of the identified cytomegalovirus-associated TCR beta chains were confirmed in vitro to be specific for cytomegalovirus antigens. A group of highly shared sequence variants was considered likely to be a technical artifact of the sequencing pipeline.

The receptor library was made with the immunoSEQ multiplex PCR assay. For the multiplex PCR, a mixture combining 60 forward primers for TCR Vbeta segments and 13 reverse primers for TCR Jbeta segments was used. The CDR3 region of rearranged TCR beta genes was amplified from genomic DNA with a multiplex PCR assay. On the Illumina HiSeq System, the amplified TCR beta libraries were sequenced as 87-base-pair reads. Per the original workflow: In a later analysis, some 80 million unique TCR beta chains were counted across the 500 to 700 repertoires, and approximately 11 million of these chains were shared by at least two donors. Raw reads were error-corrected and collapsed into unique sequences by a nearest-neighbor algorithm in which closely related sequences were merged to remove PCR and sequencing errors. V, D and J gene segments were assigned by aligning CDR3 sequences to IMGT reference sequences. For a sequence to be retained, at least a six-nucleotide match to both a V gene segment and a J gene segment was required. Rearrangements were classified as productive when the CDR3 lacked stop codons and remained in frame with V and J, and all other rearrangements were classified as non-productive. Following IMGT convention, CDR3 was defined as the stretch from the second conserved V-encoded cysteine up to the conserved J-encoded phenylalanine. In an earlier analysis of some 550 of the donors, sequences lacking an unambiguous match to a single V gene segment were excluded. In an earlier analysis of roughly 500 of the donors, V segments were called functional above 56.7% productive rearrangements and were called segregating when the between-donor standard deviation exceeded 5%. A statistical classification framework was developed to diagnose cytomegalovirus status using the catalog of TCR beta chain sequences. In a later analysis, V and J genes were assigned by comparing TCR nucleotide sequences against IMGT/GENE-DB human TR gene sequences. The TCRdist pipeline was used in a later analysis to assign CDR3 sequences and most-parsimonious VDJ recombination scenarios. In a later analysis, each TCR beta chain was defined by its CDR3 amino acid sequence together with its V-gene family, and reads lacking a unique V-gene family were excluded. As a way to deal with suspected cross-contamination and a sequencing artifact, a later analysis dropped hundreds of nucleotide sequences that were highly shared and had low generation probability. For each public chain, a later analysis derived a clonal expansion index from normalized ranks of inferred template counts within each repertoire. Generation probabilities in a later analysis came from a VDJ recombination model fitted to out-of-frame rearrangements, and those results were checked against IGoR. In a later analysis, hypergeometric tests were used to score TCR-TCR, TCR-HLA and TCR-CMV co-occurrence, with a repertoire-size bias correction applied to TCR pairs. In a later analysis, false discovery rates were estimated by permuting HLA or CMV assignments 20 times. In a later analysis, co-occurring TCRs were grouped using DBSCAN, and TCRdist sequence similarity was added for clustering within HLA-allele-positive subsets. Co-occurrence clustering excluded repertoires with fewer than 30,000 or more than 120,000 public chains, plus five with anomalous nucleotide sharing. TCRdb re-hosts the immuneACCESS table, in-frame sequences only. Its copies lack some clones; in the studies checked, an unresolved V gene accounts for under half of them, and the cause for the rest is not known. V and J calls and clone size follow that table, whereas D and trimming were derived from the DNA. The sample table shows 81,000 or so clones, and less than 85% are seen once. Clones ranked in the top ten supply around 3.9% of the sample.

In the case of this clone: Its antigen is not yet known. No quality values exist for individual bases; no much larger clone is one base distant.

V gives up 10 bases and J gives up 3 bases, and the segment between their germline ends measures 12 bases. From the germline V gene, CDR1 is MNHEY and CDR2 is SVGAGI. The CDR3, cysteine through phenylalanine, is 12 amino acids long. The only DNA kept is the CDR3, 36 bases in frame from the first base. The cohort was made up of hundreds of healthy bone marrow donors. Cohort members were all nominally healthy when sampled, although unrecorded immune exposures were likely present. The donor was CMV seronegative and belonged to the group of more than 300 seronegative cohort members. A peripheral blood sample was provided by each donor, and peripheral blood mononuclear cells were used for TCR beta sequencing. Genomic DNA was extracted from the blood cell samples with the Qiagen DNeasy Blood Extraction Kit.

This clonotype was sampled from a man aged 55-75 years in good health and CMV-seronegative. Specimen: PBMCs. Here the chain combines TRBV6-5 and TRBJ2-5, and perhaps TRBD2 as D gene, on 6 matching bases. The nucleotide sequence reads as follows: TGTGCCATCCGGGACTCTGAAGAGACCCAGTACTTC. Its protein reads: CAIRDSEETQYF.